One sample yielded the 5 T cell receptor beta chains listed below, sequenced in a study of regulatory T cells in long-lasting Graves disease. As for time point: persistent/refractory GD, antithyroid drugs over 5 years with positive TRAb. Preparation of the TCR library used RNA extracted from PBMCs. To make TCR beta libraries, researchers used iRepertoire HTBI primers and Arm-PCR of CDR3 regions. TCRdb passed the multiplex PCR reads through MiXCR, listing each CDR3 protein once. The table lists approximately 350,000 distinct CDR3 sequences, roughly 25% of them singletons, with around 30% in the top ten. Sample: peripheral blood mononuclear cells (PBMCs), taken when the disease was refractory, from a patient treated with antithyroid drugs. These receptors came from a woman between 35 and 50 years old with Graves disease.

The chain joins TRBV9 to TRBJ2-7; 10 bases are shared with TRBD2. The CDR3 length is 15 residues. The V and J ends lost 0 bases and 6 bases, in that order; junction bases with no gene match: 6. Per the germline V gene, CDR1 is SGDLS and CDR2 is YYNGEE. The CDR3 DNA sequence: TGTGCCAGCAGCGTAGACAGCGGGAGGGCCCGCGAGCAGTACTTC. It translates to CASSVDSGRAREQYF.

This clonotype has ten or more counts. The CDR3 end shows no conserved phenylalanine or tryptophan, and so a read error is likely. It is unclear where the CDR3 begins or ends on the DNA, so no DNA is shown, and the CDR3 is as TCRdb lists it. The genes are TRBV2 and TRBJ2-7; TRBD2 is taken as the D call from the table, unchecked against the DNA. The CDR3 extends over 12 residues, inclusive of both ends. CDR1 and CDR2 from the germline V gene are SNHLY and FYNNEI. The CDR3 protein is CASSDLGLAGVL.

The table lists this clonotype with a few counts. The J gene is TRBJ2-2, the V gene TRBV24-1; TRBD1 is a possible D gene (5 bases). Germline loops: CDR1 KGHDR, CDR2 SFDVKD. V was cut by 0 bases and J by 1 base, with 8 bases left in between. The CDR3 is 16 amino acids. The CDR3 spells CATSDLQGENTGELFF. CDR3 DNA sequence: TGTGCCACCAGTGATTTGCAGGGCGAGAACACCGGGGAGCTGTTTTTT.

The gene calls are TRBV27 and TRBJ2-7; D gene ambiguous. The CDR3 totals 15 residues. Germline V CDR1 and CDR2: MNHEY, SMNVEV (reference sequence). V was trimmed by 5 bases and J by 0 bases, leaving 14 bases between them. CDR3: CASSTGSGSSYEQYF. The CDR3 DNA sequence: TGTGCCAGCAGTACGGGTAGTGGAAGCTCCTACGAGCAGTACTTC.

The chain uses TRBV11-2 and TRBJ2-1; D ambiguous. Trimming left V 0 bases short and J 6 bases short, with 12 bases between. Germline V CDR1 and CDR2: SGHAT, FQNNGV. This CDR3 has 15 residues. Here the CDR3 DNA reads TGTGCCAGCAGCTTAGATATCTCTGTGGGCAATGAGCAGTTCTTC. Its translation: CASSLDISVGNEQFF. Supplemented by reference TRBV11-2 and TRBJ2-1, the full variable domain reads EAGVAQSPRYKIIEKRQSVAFWCNPISGHATLYWYQQILGQGPKLLIQFQNNGVVDDSQLPKDRFSAERLKGVDSTLKIQPAKLEDSAVYLCASSLDISVGNEQFFGPGTRLTVL.